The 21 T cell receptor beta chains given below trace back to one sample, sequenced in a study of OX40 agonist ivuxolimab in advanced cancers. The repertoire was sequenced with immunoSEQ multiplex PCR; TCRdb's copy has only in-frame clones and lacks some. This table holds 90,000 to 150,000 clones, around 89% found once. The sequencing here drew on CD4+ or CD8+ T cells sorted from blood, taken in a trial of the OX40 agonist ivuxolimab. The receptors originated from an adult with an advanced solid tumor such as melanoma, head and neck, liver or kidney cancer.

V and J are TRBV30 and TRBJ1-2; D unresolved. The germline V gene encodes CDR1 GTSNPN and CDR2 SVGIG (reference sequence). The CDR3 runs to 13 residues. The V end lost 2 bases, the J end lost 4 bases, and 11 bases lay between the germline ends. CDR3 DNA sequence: TGTGCCTGGAGTCCGGCGTTAGGCTATGGCTACACCTTC. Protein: CAWSPALGYGYTF.

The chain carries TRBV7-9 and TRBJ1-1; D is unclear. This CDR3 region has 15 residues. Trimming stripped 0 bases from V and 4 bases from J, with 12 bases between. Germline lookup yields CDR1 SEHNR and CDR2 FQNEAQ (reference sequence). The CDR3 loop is CASSLAQVAGTEAFF. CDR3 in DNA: TGTGCCAGCAGCTTAGCGCAGGTGGCAGGCACTGAAGCTTTCTTT.

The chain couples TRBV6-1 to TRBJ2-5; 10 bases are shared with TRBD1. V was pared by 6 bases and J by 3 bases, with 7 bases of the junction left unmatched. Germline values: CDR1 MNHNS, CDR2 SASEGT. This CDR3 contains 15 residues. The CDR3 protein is CASRHRDRGEETQYF. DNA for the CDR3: TGTGCCAGCAGGCACCGGGACAGGGGAGAAGAGACCCAGTACTTC.

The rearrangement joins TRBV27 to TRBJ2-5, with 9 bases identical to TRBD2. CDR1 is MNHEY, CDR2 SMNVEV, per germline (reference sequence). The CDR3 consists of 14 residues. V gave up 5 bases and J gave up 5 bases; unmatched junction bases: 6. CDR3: CASSHSGSRETQYF. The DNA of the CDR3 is TGTGCCAGCAGTCATAGCGGGAGCCGGGAGACCCAGTACTTC.

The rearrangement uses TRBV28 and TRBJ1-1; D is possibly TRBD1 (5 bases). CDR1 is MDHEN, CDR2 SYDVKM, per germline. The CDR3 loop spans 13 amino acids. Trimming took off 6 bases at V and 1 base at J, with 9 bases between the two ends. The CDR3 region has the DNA TGTGCCAGCAGGATGACAGCGAACACTGAAGCTTTCTTT. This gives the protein CASRMTANTEAFF.

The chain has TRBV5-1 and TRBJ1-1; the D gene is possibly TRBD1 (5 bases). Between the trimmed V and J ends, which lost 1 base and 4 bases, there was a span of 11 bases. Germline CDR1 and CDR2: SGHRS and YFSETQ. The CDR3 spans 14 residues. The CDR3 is CASSLTGESTEAFF. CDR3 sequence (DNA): TGCGCCAGCAGCTTGACAGGTGAAAGCACTGAAGCTTTCTTT.

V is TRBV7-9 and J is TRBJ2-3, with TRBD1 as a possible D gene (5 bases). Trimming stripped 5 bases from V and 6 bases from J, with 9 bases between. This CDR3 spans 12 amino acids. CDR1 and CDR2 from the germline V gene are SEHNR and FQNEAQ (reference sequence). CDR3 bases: TGTGCCAGCAGCCAGGGTCACGATACGCAGTATTTT. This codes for CASSQGHDTQYF.

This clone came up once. The CDR3 nucleotides read TGCGCCAGCAGCTCATTCATTACAGCCTCCGAGCAGTACTTC. This sequence encodes CASSSFITASEQYF. The chain is built from TRBV5-1 and TRBJ2-7; no clear D gene. Germline lookup yields CDR1 SGHRS and CDR2 YFSETQ. Trimming left V 3 bases short and J 6 bases short, with 16 bases between. This CDR3 contains 14 residues.

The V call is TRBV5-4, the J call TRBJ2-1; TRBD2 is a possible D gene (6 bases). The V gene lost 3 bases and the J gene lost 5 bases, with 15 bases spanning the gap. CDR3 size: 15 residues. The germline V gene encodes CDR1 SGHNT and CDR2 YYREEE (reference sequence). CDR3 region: CASSSGGAVNNEQFF. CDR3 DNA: TGTGCCAGCAGCTCCGGGGGAGCAGTAAACAATGAGCAGTTCTTC.

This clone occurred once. The CDR3 here is CASSPLGGSTYEQYF. In DNA form, the CDR3 reads TGTGCCAGCAGTCCCCTAGGAGGCTCGACCTACGAGCAGTACTTC. This sequence joins TRBV6-6 and TRBJ2-7, with D possibly TRBD2 on 5 matching bases. The germline V gene has CDR1 MNHNY and CDR2 SVGAGI (reference sequence). There are 15 residues in the CDR3. The ends were cut back, 5 bases at V and 2 bases at J, with 16 bases in the middle.

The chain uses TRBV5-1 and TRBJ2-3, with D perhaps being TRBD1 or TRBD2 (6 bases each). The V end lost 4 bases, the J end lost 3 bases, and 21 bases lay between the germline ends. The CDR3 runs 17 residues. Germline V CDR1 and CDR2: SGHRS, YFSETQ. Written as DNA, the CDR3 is TGCGCCAGCAGCCCCGAGGGAAGGGGGGCAGGAACAGATACGCAGTATTTT. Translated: CASSPEGRGAGTDTQYF.

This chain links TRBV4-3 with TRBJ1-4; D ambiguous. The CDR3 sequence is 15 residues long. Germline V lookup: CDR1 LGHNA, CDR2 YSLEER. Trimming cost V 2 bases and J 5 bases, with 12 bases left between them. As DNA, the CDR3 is TGCGCCAGCAGCCAAAGCAGTGGGTTAAATGAAAAACTGTTTTTT. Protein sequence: CASSQSSGLNEKLFF.

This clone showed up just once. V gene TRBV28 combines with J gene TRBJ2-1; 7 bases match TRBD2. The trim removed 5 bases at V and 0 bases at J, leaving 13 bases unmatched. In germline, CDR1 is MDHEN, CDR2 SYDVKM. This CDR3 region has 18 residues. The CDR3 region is CASSPSSWGGISYNEQFF. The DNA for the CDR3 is TGTGCCAGCAGTCCCTCTTCTTGGGGGGGGATCTCCTACAATGAGCAGTTCTTC.

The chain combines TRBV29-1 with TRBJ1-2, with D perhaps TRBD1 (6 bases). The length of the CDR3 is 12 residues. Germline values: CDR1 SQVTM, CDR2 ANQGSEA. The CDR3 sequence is CSVAGGAKGYTF. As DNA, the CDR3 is TGCAGTGTCGCGGGGGGCGCAAAGGGCTACACCTTC.

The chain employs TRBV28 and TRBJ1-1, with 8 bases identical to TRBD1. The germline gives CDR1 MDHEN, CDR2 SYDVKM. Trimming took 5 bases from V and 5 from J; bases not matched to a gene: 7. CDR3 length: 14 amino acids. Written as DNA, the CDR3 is TGTGCCAGCAGTCTCCCGACAGGGGAGACTGAAGCTTTCTTT. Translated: CASSLPTGETEAFF.

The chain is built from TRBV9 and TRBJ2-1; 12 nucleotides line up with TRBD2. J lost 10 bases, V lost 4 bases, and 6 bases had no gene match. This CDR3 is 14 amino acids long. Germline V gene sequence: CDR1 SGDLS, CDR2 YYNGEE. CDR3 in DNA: TGTGCCAGCAGCCTAGCGGGGGGGCCACGAGAGCAGTTCTTC. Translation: CASSLAGGPREQFF.

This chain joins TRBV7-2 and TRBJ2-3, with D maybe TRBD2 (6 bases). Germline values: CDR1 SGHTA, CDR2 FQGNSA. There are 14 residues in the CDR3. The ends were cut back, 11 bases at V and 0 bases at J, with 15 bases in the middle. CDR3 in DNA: TGTGCCGCCTCGGTACGGGGGAGCACAGATACGCAGTATTTT. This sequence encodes CAASVRGSTDTQYF.

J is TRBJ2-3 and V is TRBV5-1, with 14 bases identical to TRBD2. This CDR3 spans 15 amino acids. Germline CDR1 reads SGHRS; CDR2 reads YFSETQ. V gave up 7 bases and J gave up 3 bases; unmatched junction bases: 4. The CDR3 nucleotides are TGCGCCAGCGGGACTAGCGGGGGAGGAACAGATACGCAGTATTTT. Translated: CASGTSGGGTDTQYF.

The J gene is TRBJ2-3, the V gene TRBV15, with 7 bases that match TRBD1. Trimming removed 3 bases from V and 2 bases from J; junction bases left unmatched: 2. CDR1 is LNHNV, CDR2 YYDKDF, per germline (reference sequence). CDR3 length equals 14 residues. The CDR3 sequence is CATSRGTDTDTQYF. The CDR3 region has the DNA TGTGCCACCAGCAGGGGGACAGACACAGATACGCAGTATTTT.

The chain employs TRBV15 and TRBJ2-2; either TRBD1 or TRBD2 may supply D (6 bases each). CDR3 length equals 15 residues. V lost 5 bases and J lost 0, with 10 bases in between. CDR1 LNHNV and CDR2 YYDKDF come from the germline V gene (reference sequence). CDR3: CATSGGTPNTGELFF. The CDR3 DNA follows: TGTGCCACCAGCGGCGGGACACCGAACACCGGGGAGCTGTTTTTT. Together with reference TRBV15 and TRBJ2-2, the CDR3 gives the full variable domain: DAMVIQNPRYQVTQFGKPVTLSCSQTLNHNVMYWYQQKSSQAPKLLFHYYDKDFNNEADTPDNFQSRRPNTSFCFLDIRSPGLGDTAMYLCATSGGTPNTGELFFGEGSRLTVL.

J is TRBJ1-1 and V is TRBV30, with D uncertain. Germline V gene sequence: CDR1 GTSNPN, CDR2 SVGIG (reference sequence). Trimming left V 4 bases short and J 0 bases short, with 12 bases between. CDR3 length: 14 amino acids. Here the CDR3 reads CAWNRELMNTEAFF. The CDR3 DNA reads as TGTGCCTGGAACAGAGAATTAATGAACACTGAAGCTTTCTTT.